A selection of T cell receptor beta chains follows, all from one sample in a study of cytomegalovirus exposure and HLA in healthy donors. The table came from immunoSEQ multiplex PCR; TCRdb's copy has only in-frame clones and leaves some out. This table has 90,000 to 100,000 clones, approximately 81% appearing once. The source material was PBMCs. These receptors all come from a woman in her forties in good health and CMV-seronegative. The CDR3 runs from the conserved cysteine through the conserved F or W. The order of the fields is V gene, D gene, clone size, J gene, CDR3 protein, CDR3 DNA. D genes are given only for firm matches. Clone size is given for some rows only: seen once, a few or many times, or a class if the clone is expanded.

TRBV10-1	.	few	TRBJ1-1	CAEGGRVSTEAFF	TGCGCCGAAGGGGGACGGGTCAGCACTGAAGCTTTCTTT
TRBV30	TRBD1	.	TRBJ1-1	CAWTKTPGTDRRPFF	TGTGCCTGGACCAAAACCCCTGGGACAGACCGGCGACCTTTCTTT
TRBV5-6	TRBD2	few	TRBJ2-2	CASNSGGAGELFF	TGTGCCAGCAACTCGGGGGGGGCCGGGGAGCTGTTTTTT
TRBV18	TRBD2	.	TRBJ2-1	CASSPRQSGSSYNEQFF	TGTGCCAGCTCACCACGACAAAGCGGGAGCTCCTACAATGAGCAGTTCTTC
TRBV11-2	TRBD2	.	TRBJ2-7	CASSFSGAGGEQYF	TGTGCCAGCAGCTTTTCCGGGGCGGGAGGAGAGCAGTACTTC
TRBV5-1	TRBD1	.	TRBJ1-4	CASSLAGTGGEKLFF	TGCGCCAGCAGCTTGGCCGGGACAGGGGGCGAAAAACTGTTTTTT
TRBV28	TRBD2	once	TRBJ2-7	CASSTLTAGVSYEQYF	TGTGCCAGCAGTACGTTGACAGCGGGGGTCTCCTACGAGCAGTACTTC
TRBV5-8	.	.	TRBJ1-2	CASSGETGSNGYTF	TGTGCCAGCAGCGGAGAAACAGGATCTAATGGCTACACCTTC
TRBV28	.	.	TRBJ2-3	CASSPRVRQGPDTQYF	TGTGCCAGCAGCCCCCGGGTTAGGCAGGGGCCAGATACGCAGTATTTT
TRBV28	.	.	TRBJ2-7	CASRQKAYEQYF	TGTGCCTCTAGACAGAAAGCCTACGAGCAGTACTTC
TRBV4-1	.	.	TRBJ1-5	CASSQDSRGYNQPQHF	TGCGCCAGCAGCCAAGATTCCAGGGGATACAATCAGCCCCAGCATTTT
TRBV9	TRBD1	many	TRBJ1-5	CASSVDGRGSQPQHF	TGTGCCAGCAGCGTAGACGGCAGGGGGAGTCAGCCCCAGCATTTT
TRBV6-6	TRBD1	.	TRBJ2-1	CASSPGQGSYNEQFF	TGTGCCAGCAGCCCGGGACAGGGGTCCTACAATGAGCAGTTCTTC
TRBV5-4	.	.	TRBJ2-2	CASRNRGATGELFF	TGTGCCAGCAGGAACCGGGGGGCCACCGGGGAGCTGTTTTTT
TRBV7-8	.	.	TRBJ2-2	CASSLAVLGDGELFF	TGTGCCAGCAGCTTAGCAGTTCTAGGAGACGGGGAGCTGTTTTTT
TRBV9	TRBD2	.	TRBJ2-7	CASSVGTSGYEQYF	TGTGCCAGCAGCGTCGGGACTAGCGGTTACGAGCAGTACTTC
TRBV30	.	.	TRBJ2-4	CAWSKGPGRSKNIQYF	TGTGCCTGGAGTAAGGGGCCAGGGAGGTCCAAAAACATTCAGTACTTC
TRBV19	.	.	TRBJ1-5	CASSISSNQPQHF	TGTGCCAGTAGTATAAGCAGCAATCAGCCCCAGCATTTT
TRBV6-5	TRBD2	.	TRBJ2-1	CASSFPTSAYNEQFF	TGTGCCAGCAGTTTCCCGACTAGCGCCTACAATGAGCAGTTCTTC
TRBV5-4	TRBD2	.	TRBJ2-7	CASSSTRTSLYEQYF	TGTGCCAGCAGCTCAACACGGACTAGTCTCTACGAGCAGTACTTC
TRBV7-7	.	.	TRBJ2-3	CASSYSRGSDTQYF	TGTGCCAGCAGCTATTCAAGGGGGTCAGATACGCAGTATTTT
TRBV5-1	TRBD1	few	TRBJ2-7	CASRKRRQGASYEQYF	TGCGCCAGCAGGAAAAGAAGACAGGGGGCCTCCTACGAGCAGTACTTC
TRBV29-1	.	.	TRBJ2-7	CSVVAFAGRDEQYF	TGCAGCGTTGTAGCGTTTGCGGGTCGAGACGAGCAGTACTTC
TRBV7-3	.	.	TRBJ1-1	CASSFNTGAEAFF	TGTGCCAGCAGCTTTAACACCGGGGCTGAAGCTTTCTTT
TRBV29-1	.	.	TRBJ1-1	CSGTYAGQGREAFF	TGCAGCGGCACCTACGCCGGGCAGGGGCGTGAAGCTTTCTTT
TRBV4-1	.	few	TRBJ1-3	CASSQGGFRDTIYF	TGCGCCAGCAGTCAAGGGGGTTTCAGGGACACCATATATTTT
TRBV19	TRBD1	.	TRBJ2-3	CASTPDRGSTQYF	TGTGCCAGTACCCCGGACAGGGGAAGTACGCAGTATTTT
TRBV6-1	TRBD1	.	TRBJ2-1	CASTSGGGEQFF	TGTGCCAGCACTTCAGGGGGCGGTGAGCAGTTCTTC
TRBV4-3	.	few	TRBJ2-1	CASSQDSVSYNEQFF	TGCGCCAGCAGCCAAGATTCGGTGTCCTACAATGAGCAGTTCTTC
TRBV5-1	TRBD1	.	TRBJ1-1	CASSLGDSPMNTEAFF	TGCGCCAGCAGCTTGGGGGACAGCCCCATGAACACTGAAGCTTTCTTT
TRBV10-3	.	.	TRBJ2-2	CAISANNPGELFF	TGTGCCATCAGTGCCAACAATCCCGGGGAGCTGTTTTTT
TRBV7-2	.	.	TRBJ2-7	CASSAPGVTYEQYF	TGTGCCAGCAGCGCCCCGGGGGTGACCTACGAGCAGTACTTC
TRBV5-1	.	.	TRBJ2-4	CASSLRGNIQYF	TGCGCCAGCAGCCTGAGGGGGAACATTCAGTACTTC
TRBV29-1	TRBD2	.	TRBJ2-7	CSVGQPGGEQYF	TGCAGCGTTGGACAACCGGGGGGCGAGCAGTACTTC
TRBV27	.	.	TRBJ1-2	CASRAPEGSHGYTF	TGTGCCAGCAGGGCCCCGGAGGGGAGTCATGGCTACACCTTC
TRBV5-1	.	once	TRBJ1-5	CASSLVGAKNQPQHF	TGCGCCAGCAGCTTGGTAGGGGCAAAGAATCAGCCCCAGCATTTT
TRBV19	TRBD1	.	TRBJ2-5	CASSIMTGGQETQYF	TGTGCCAGTAGTATTATGACAGGGGGGCAAGAGACCCAGTACTTC
TRBV4-3	.	.	TRBJ1-1	CASSQELGRGGTEAFF	TGCGCCAGCAGCCAAGAACTAGGGCGGGGCGGCACTGAAGCTTTCTTT
TRBV18	.	.	TRBJ2-7	CASSPGRVTYEQYF	TGTGCCAGCTCACCAGGGCGGGTCACCTACGAGCAGTACTTC
TRBV6-1	TRBD1	.	TRBJ2-5	CASRDRGFQETQYF	TGTGCCAGCCGGGACAGGGGGTTCCAAGAGACCCAGTACTTC
TRBV29-1	TRBD2	once	TRBJ2-5	CSVDSLAAGQYF	TGCAGCGTTGACTCACTAGCGGCCGGCCAGTACTTC
TRBV29-1	.	.	TRBJ2-7	CSAAPRSDEQYF	TGCAGCGCTGCCCCCCGATCGGACGAGCAGTACTTC
TRBV14	TRBD2	.	TRBJ2-1	CASSLRSGTGNEQFF	TGTGCCAGCAGCCTAAGAAGCGGGACTGGGAATGAGCAGTTCTTC
TRBV29-1	TRBD2	.	TRBJ2-7	CSVSGTSAYEQYF	TGCAGCGTTTCTGGGACTAGCGCGTACGAGCAGTACTTC
TRBV28	.	once	TRBJ2-7	CASKSRGSLVPYEQYF	TGTGCCAGCAAATCCAGAGGATCGCTAGTTCCCTACGAGCAGTACTTC
TRBV28	.	.	TRBJ2-3	CASSLTGFGDTQYF	TGTGCCAGCTCCCTCACAGGGTTTGGAGATACGCAGTATTTT
TRBV4-1	.	.	TRBJ1-1	CASSQGNSQGAFF	TGCGCCAGCAGCCAGGGGAATTCACAGGGAGCTTTCTTT
TRBV19	TRBD1	.	TRBJ1-1	CATMRWGDRNEAFF	TGTGCCACCATGAGGTGGGGGGACAGAAACGAAGCTTTCTTT
TRBV2	.	.	TRBJ1-2	CASSVGRELGYTF	TGTGCCAGCAGTGTGGGCAGGGAACTAGGCTACACCTTC
TRBV4-2	.	.	TRBJ2-1	CASSQDGERSALQFF	TGTGCCAGCAGCCAAGATGGAGAGCGGAGCGCCCTCCAGTTCTTC
TRBV10-3	.	few	TRBJ2-3	CAISESIKAEGPDTQYF	TGTGCCATCAGTGAGTCGATCAAGGCGGAGGGACCAGATACGCAGTATTTT
TRBV19	.	.	TRBJ1-3	CASNGRGTAWGNTIYF	TGTGCCAGTAACGGGAGAGGAACCGCCTGGGGAAACACCATATATTTT
TRBV7-2	TRBD1	few	TRBJ2-5	CASSRQTGQETQYF	TGTGCCAGCAGCCGTCAGACAGGGCAAGAGACCCAGTACTTC